This TCR beta chain emerged from a study of OX40 agonist ivuxolimab in advanced cancers. Trimming pared 5 bases from V and 4 bases from J, leaving 19 bases between. Germline lookup yields CDR1 MRHNA and CDR2 SNTAGT. The CDR3 covers 16 residues. The method was immunoSEQ multiplex PCR; TCRdb's version includes in-frame clones alone and lacks a portion of them. Of over 95,000 clones listed, about 96% are singletons. This clonotype was obtained from an adult with an advanced solid tumor such as melanoma, head and neck, liver or kidney cancer. The sequences come from CD4+ or CD8+ T cells sorted from blood, collected in a trial of the OX40 agonist ivuxolimab. The J gene is TRBJ2-3, the V gene TRBV6-4; D tentatively fits TRBD1 or TRBD2 (6 bases each). CDR3 DNA sequence: TGTGCCAGCAGTAGGGGGATTTCGGGAGTCTCAGATACGCAGTATTTT. This encodes CASSRGISGVSDTQYF.